Described below is a single T cell receptor (beta chain) sequence and its context. What was sequenced were expressed TCRB transcripts, since all of the isolated RNA had been reverse transcribed. The table came from immunoSEQ multiplex PCR; TCRdb's copy has only in-frame clones and leaves some out. This table has almost 350,000 clones, less than 10% appearing once. These data originate in a study of beta chain features in type 1 diabetes. Across the whole study: Healthy donors resembled patients in age, gender and cell yields. Examination of sorted cells across all samples involved 90 million to 120 million cells.

The CDR3 has 17 amino acids. Trimming cost V 4 bases and J 9 bases; bases outside gene matches: 18. CDR1 SGHDT and CDR2 YYEEEE come from the germline V gene. Material: central memory CD4+ T cells from blood. This receptor was identified in a woman under 30 in good health. The chain couples TRBV5-6 to TRBJ2-5; 10 bases align to TRBD1. The CDR3 region is CASSLYPGTGVSVAQYF. As DNA, the CDR3 is TGTGCCAGCAGCCTATATCCCGGGACAGGGGTCTCGGTGGCCCAGTACTTC.